This is a list of T cell receptor beta chains from one sample in a study of vaccination and CD4 T cells after COVID-19. One entry per CDR3 protein results from TCRdb running MiXCR on the PCR reads. The data show about 21,000 distinct CDR3 sequences, under 65% seen once. The antigens for these receptors are not known. The sequencing input was CD4+ T cells from blood, cultured in vitro. The receptors derive from a human donor who had recovered from COVID-19. The CDR3 runs from the conserved cysteine through the conserved F or W. D genes are given only for firm matches. Clone sizes are given selectively: once, few, many, or a class where the clone is expanded.

v_call: TRBV6-1; d_call: -; clone_size: -; j_call: TRBJ1-1; cdr3_nt: TGTGCCAGCAGCCAGGGATCAATGAACACTGAAGCTTTCTTT; cdr3_aa: CASSQGSMNTEAFF
v_call: TRBV7-7; d_call: -; clone_size: -; j_call: TRBJ2-5; cdr3_nt: TGTGCTAGCAGCTTAGCGGGACAGTTCGAGACCCAGTACTTC; cdr3_aa: CASSLAGQFETQYF
v_call: TRBV10-1; d_call: -; clone_size: -; j_call: TRBJ2-7; cdr3_nt: TGCGCCAGCAGTGCCTTTAGGACGGACGCAAGCGAGCAGTACTTC; cdr3_aa: CASSAFRTDASEQYF
v_call: TRBV21-1; d_call: -; clone_size: -; j_call: TRBJ1-6; cdr3_nt: TGTGCCAGCAGCAAGTCTACGGGGAATCCCCTCCACTTT; cdr3_aa: CASSKSTGNPLHF
v_call: TRBV7-9; d_call: -; clone_size: -; j_call: TRBJ2-3; cdr3_nt: TGTGCCAGCAGCTTAGGGGGAGTCACAGATACGCAGTATTTT; cdr3_aa: CASSLGGVTDTQYF
v_call: TRBV7-3; d_call: -; clone_size: -; j_call: TRBJ1-6; cdr3_nt: TGTGCCAGCAGCTTAACGCTGGGTGGTATCCCTCCCCGCTCCTATAATTCACCCCTCCACTTT; cdr3_aa: CASSLTLGGIPPRSYNSPLHF
v_call: TRBV7-2; d_call: TRBD1; clone_size: -; j_call: TRBJ1-4; cdr3_nt: TGTGCCAGCAGCTTAGCGCGACAGGGTGATGAAAAACTGTTTTTT; cdr3_aa: CASSLARQGDEKLFF
v_call: TRBV7-7; d_call: -; clone_size: few; j_call: TRBJ2-5; cdr3_nt: TGTGCCAGCAGCTTGGGGTTGCGGGAGACCCAGTACTTC; cdr3_aa: CASSLGLRETQYF
v_call: TRBV6-1; d_call: -; clone_size: -; j_call: TRBJ2-2; cdr3_nt: TGTGCCAGCACCCCAAAAAGAGGGACCAACACCGGGGAGCTGTTTTTT; cdr3_aa: CASTPKRGTNTGELFF
v_call: TRBV21-1; d_call: -; clone_size: -; j_call: TRBJ2-2; cdr3_nt: TGTGCCAGCAGCAAAGGGTGTCAGGCCACCGGGGAGCTGTTTTTT; cdr3_aa: CASSKGCQATGELFF
v_call: TRBV6-1; d_call: -; clone_size: few; j_call: TRBJ2-6; cdr3_nt: TGTGCCAGCAGTGAGGACACGTTCAGCTCTGGGGCCAACGTCCTGACTTTC; cdr3_aa: CASSEDTFSSGANVLTF
v_call: TRBV18; d_call: -; clone_size: -; j_call: TRBJ1-2; cdr3_nt: TGTGCCAGCTCACCGAAGGGGCCCTCCTCTTCTAACTATGGCTACACCTTC; cdr3_aa: CASSPKGPSSSNYGYTF
v_call: TRBV20-1; d_call: TRBD2; clone_size: -; j_call: TRBJ2-5; cdr3_nt: TGCAGTGCGCCAAACCGGGGACTAGCGGTACGAGAGACCCAGTACTTC; cdr3_aa: CSAPNRGLAVRETQYF
v_call: TRBV20-1; d_call: TRBD2; clone_size: -; j_call: TRBJ2-1; cdr3_nt: TGCAGTGCTAGTGGGGCGGCTACTAGCGGGGGGGCCGATTTCAATGAGCAGTTCTTC; cdr3_aa: CSASGAATSGGADFNEQFF
v_call: TRBV6-1; d_call: -; clone_size: -; j_call: TRBJ2-2; cdr3_nt: TGTGCCAGCAGTGACCCCCACGGGGTGAACACCGGGGAGCTGTTTTTT; cdr3_aa: CASSDPHGVNTGELFF
v_call: TRBV2; d_call: -; clone_size: -; j_call: TRBJ1-4; cdr3_nt: TGTGCCAGCAGTGGAGGGGCGGATGATGAAAAACTGTTTTTT; cdr3_aa: CASSGGADDEKLFF
v_call: TRBV28; d_call: -; clone_size: few; j_call: TRBJ2-4; cdr3_nt: TGTGCCAGCAGTTATCCCCCAGCGAACATTCAGTACTTC; cdr3_aa: CASSYPPANIQYF
v_call: TRBV5-1; d_call: -; clone_size: -; j_call: TRBJ1-1; cdr3_nt: TGCGCCAGCAGCTTGCCCACGGGGAGGGGTGCCACTGAAGCTTTCTTT; cdr3_aa: CASSLPTGRGATEAFF
v_call: TRBV20-1; d_call: -; clone_size: -; j_call: TRBJ1-1; cdr3_nt: TGCAGTGCTAGAGATGAGAGAAGAGGAACTGAAGCTTTCTTT; cdr3_aa: CSARDERRGTEAFF
v_call: TRBV4-3; d_call: TRBD1; clone_size: -; j_call: TRBJ1-4; cdr3_nt: TGCGCCAGCAGCCAACTGGGGACAGATGAAAAACTGTTTTTT; cdr3_aa: CASSQLGTDEKLFF
v_call: TRBV7-3; d_call: TRBD1; clone_size: -; j_call: TRBJ2-2; cdr3_nt: TGTGCCAGCAGCGCAACAGGGGGTTCGACCGGGGAGCTGTTTTTT; cdr3_aa: CASSATGGSTGELFF
v_call: TRBV27; d_call: -; clone_size: -; j_call: TRBJ1-1; cdr3_nt: TGTGCCAGCCGGAGGGGACAATACACTGAAGCTTTCTTT; cdr3_aa: CASRRGQYTEAFF
v_call: TRBV2; d_call: -; clone_size: few; j_call: TRBJ2-2; cdr3_nt: TGTGCCAGCAGTAGCACCGGGGAGCTGTTTTTT; cdr3_aa: CASSSTGELFF
v_call: TRBV6-1; d_call: TRBD1; clone_size: few; j_call: TRBJ1-3; cdr3_nt: TGTGCCAGCAGTGGGGGACAGTCGGGGGGAAACACCATATATTTT; cdr3_aa: CASSGGQSGGNTIYF
v_call: TRBV10-3; d_call: -; clone_size: -; j_call: TRBJ1-5; cdr3_nt: TGTGCCATCAGTGAAGATGGGGAACAGCCCCAGCATTTT; cdr3_aa: CAISEDGEQPQHF
v_call: TRBV5-1; d_call: TRBD2; clone_size: -; j_call: TRBJ2-2; cdr3_nt: TGCGCCAGCAGCCCTCTGGCGGGGGGGAACACCGGGGAGCTGTTTTTT; cdr3_aa: CASSPLAGGNTGELFF
v_call: TRBV6-2/TRBV6-3; d_call: TRBD1; clone_size: few; j_call: TRBJ2-7; cdr3_nt: TGTGCCAGCAGCCCGGGACAGGGGCGATCGGGCGAGCAGTACTTC; cdr3_aa: CASSPGQGRSGEQYF
v_call: TRBV12-3/TRBV12-4; d_call: -; clone_size: few; j_call: TRBJ1-2; cdr3_nt: TGTGCCAGCAGTTTACCGGGCAGGGGTGTCTATGGCTACACCTTC; cdr3_aa: CASSLPGRGVYGYTF
v_call: TRBV12-3/TRBV12-4; d_call: -; clone_size: -; j_call: TRBJ1-5; cdr3_nt: TGTGCCAGCAGTCCCGGGGCCAGAAGTCTGGCCCAGCATTTT; cdr3_aa: CASSPGARSLAQHF
v_call: TRBV6-1; d_call: TRBD2; clone_size: few; j_call: TRBJ2-3; cdr3_nt: TGTGCCAGCAGTGAAGCGAGCGGGAGGGCAGGAGATACGCAGTATTTT; cdr3_aa: CASSEASGRAGDTQYF
v_call: TRBV6-1; d_call: -; clone_size: -; j_call: TRBJ2-5; cdr3_nt: TGTGCCAGCAGGAAGCTAGTTGTTGCAGAGACCCAGTACTTC; cdr3_aa: CASRKLVVAETQYF
v_call: TRBV10-3; d_call: -; clone_size: -; j_call: TRBJ1-2; cdr3_nt: TGTGCCATCAGTGAGTCTTATGGGACGGACTATGGCTACACCTTC; cdr3_aa: CAISESYGTDYGYTF
v_call: TRBV6-1; d_call: -; clone_size: -; j_call: TRBJ2-2; cdr3_nt: TGTGCCAGCAGTAAGGGCCCGACACCCGGGGAGCTGTTTTTT; cdr3_aa: CASSKGPTPGELFF
v_call: TRBV10-1; d_call: TRBD2; clone_size: -; j_call: TRBJ2-4; cdr3_nt: TGCGCCAGCAGTGTCCGGGGAGGGGAGAGGACCAAAAACATTCAGTACTTC; cdr3_aa: CASSVRGGERTKNIQYF
v_call: TRBV7-2; d_call: -; clone_size: -; j_call: TRBJ1-2; cdr3_nt: TGTGCCAGCAGCCCAGGTTCCTACTATGGCTACACCTTC; cdr3_aa: CASSPGSYYGYTF
v_call: TRBV27; d_call: -; clone_size: few; j_call: TRBJ1-5; cdr3_nt: TGTGCCAGCAGTTCCGTCACGACAGGCAATCAGCCCCAGCATTTT; cdr3_aa: CASSSVTTGNQPQHF
v_call: TRBV20-1; d_call: -; clone_size: -; j_call: TRBJ1-6; cdr3_nt: TGCAGTGCTAGCATGGGCACATCAAGCTCCTATAATTCACCCCTCCACTTT; cdr3_aa: CSASMGTSSSYNSPLHF
v_call: TRBV7-9; d_call: TRBD2; clone_size: -; j_call: TRBJ2-2; cdr3_nt: TGTGCCAGCAGCTTAGGACTAGCCTTAACTTCCGGGGAGCTGTTTTTT; cdr3_aa: CASSLGLALTSGELFF
v_call: TRBV9; d_call: TRBD1; clone_size: -; j_call: TRBJ1-5; cdr3_nt: TGTGCCAGCAGCAGAGACAGGGCTTATCAGCCCCAGCATTTT; cdr3_aa: CASSRDRAYQPQHF
v_call: TRBV7-2; d_call: -; clone_size: -; j_call: TRBJ2-5; cdr3_nt: TGTGCCAGCAGCTTAGTCGGCGCAGGGACCCCAGAGACCCAGTACTTC; cdr3_aa: CASSLVGAGTPETQYF
v_call: TRBV7-2; d_call: TRBD2; clone_size: -; j_call: TRBJ2-7; cdr3_nt: TGTGCCAGCAGCCGGCCACCTCCTGGACTAGCGGGGGGGCTATTCGAGCAGTACTTC; cdr3_aa: CASSRPPPGLAGGLFEQYF
v_call: TRBV29-1; d_call: -; clone_size: few; j_call: TRBJ1-2; cdr3_nt: TGCAGCGTTGATAAGGGGGAAGTGGGCGGCTACACCTTC; cdr3_aa: CSVDKGEVGGYTF
v_call: TRBV2; d_call: TRBD1; clone_size: -; j_call: TRBJ2-7; cdr3_nt: TGTGCCAGCAGCTGGGACAGGGGGGGCGAGCAGTACTTC; cdr3_aa: CASSWDRGGEQYF
v_call: TRBV28; d_call: TRBD2; clone_size: -; j_call: TRBJ2-7; cdr3_nt: TGTGCCAGCAGTTTATTAGCGGGGGGGCTTGGAGAGCAGTACTTC; cdr3_aa: CASSLLAGGLGEQYF
v_call: TRBV6-2/TRBV6-3; d_call: -; clone_size: -; j_call: TRBJ1-5; cdr3_nt: TGTGCCAGCAGTTACGTCATATGGCAGCCCCAGCATTTT; cdr3_aa: CASSYVIWQPQHF
v_call: TRBV28; d_call: TRBD1; clone_size: -; j_call: TRBJ1-1; cdr3_nt: TGTGCCAGCAGTTTCTGGACAGGCCGCACTGAAGCTTTCTTT; cdr3_aa: CASSFWTGRTEAFF
v_call: TRBV19; d_call: -; clone_size: few; j_call: TRBJ1-3; cdr3_nt: TGTGCCAGTAGGGAGACCAACTCTGGAAACACCATATATTTT; cdr3_aa: CASRETNSGNTIYF
v_call: TRBV6-1; d_call: TRBD2; clone_size: few; j_call: TRBJ2-1; cdr3_nt: TGTGCCAGCAAACGTACTAGCGGGGGGGCACATGAGCAGTTCTTC; cdr3_aa: CASKRTSGGAHEQFF
v_call: TRBV15; d_call: -; clone_size: few; j_call: TRBJ1-3; cdr3_nt: TGTGCCACCAGCAGAGATCAAAGGGGGGCACGGAGCTCTGGAAACACCATATATTTT; cdr3_aa: CATSRDQRGARSSGNTIYF
v_call: TRBV27; d_call: -; clone_size: few; j_call: TRBJ1-3; cdr3_nt: TGTGCCAGCAGTTTATCGCATCTGGCTGGAAACACCATATATTTT; cdr3_aa: CASSLSHLAGNTIYF
v_call: TRBV6-5; d_call: TRBD2; clone_size: -; j_call: TRBJ2-7; cdr3_nt: TGTGCCAGCAGTTACTCGACGGCTAGCGGGATGAGGGCGGTGCAGTACTTC; cdr3_aa: CASSYSTASGMRAVQYF